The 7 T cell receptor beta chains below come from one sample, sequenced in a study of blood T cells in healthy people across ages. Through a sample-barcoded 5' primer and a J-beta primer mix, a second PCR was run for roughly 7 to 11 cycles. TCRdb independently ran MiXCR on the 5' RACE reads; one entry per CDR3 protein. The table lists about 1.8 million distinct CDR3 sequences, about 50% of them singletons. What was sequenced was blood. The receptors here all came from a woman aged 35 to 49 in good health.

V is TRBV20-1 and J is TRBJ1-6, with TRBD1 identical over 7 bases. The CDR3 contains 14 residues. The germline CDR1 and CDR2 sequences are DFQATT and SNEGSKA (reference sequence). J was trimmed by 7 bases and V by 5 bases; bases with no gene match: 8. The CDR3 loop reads CSAQGVRGNSPLHF. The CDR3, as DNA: TGCAGTGCTCAAGGGGTCAGGGGGAATTCACCCCTCCACTTT.

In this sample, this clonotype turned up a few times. As DNA, the CDR3 is TGCAGCGTTGAGAGGGCTGAAGCTTTCTTT. Protein sequence: CSVERAEAFF. The chain uses TRBV29-1 and TRBJ1-1; D remains unclear. The germline V and J ends were trimmed by 3 bases and 6 bases, with 5 bases remaining between them. CDR1 and CDR2 (germline): SQVTM, ANQGSEA. The CDR3 totals 10 residues.

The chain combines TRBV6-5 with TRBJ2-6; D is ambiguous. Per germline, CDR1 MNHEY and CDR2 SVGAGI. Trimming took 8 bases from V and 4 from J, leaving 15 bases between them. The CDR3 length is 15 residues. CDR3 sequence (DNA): TGTGCCAGCCGGGCAGGTCCGGTCGGGGCCAACGTCCTGACTTTC. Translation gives CASRAGPVGANVLTF.

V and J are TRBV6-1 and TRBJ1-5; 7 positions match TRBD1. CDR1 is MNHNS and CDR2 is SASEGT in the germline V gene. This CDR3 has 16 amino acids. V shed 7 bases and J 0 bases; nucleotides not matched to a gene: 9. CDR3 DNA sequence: TGTGCCAGCATCGTACACGGACAGGATAGCAATCAGCCCCAGCATTTT. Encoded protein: CASIVHGQDSNQPQHF.

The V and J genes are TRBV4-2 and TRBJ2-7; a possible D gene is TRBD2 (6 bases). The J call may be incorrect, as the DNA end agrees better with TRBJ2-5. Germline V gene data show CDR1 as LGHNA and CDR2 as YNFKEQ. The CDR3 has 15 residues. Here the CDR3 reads CASSQGLGGAETQYF. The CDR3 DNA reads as TGTGCCAGCAGCCAAGGTCTAGGCGGGGCAGAGACCCAGTACTTC.

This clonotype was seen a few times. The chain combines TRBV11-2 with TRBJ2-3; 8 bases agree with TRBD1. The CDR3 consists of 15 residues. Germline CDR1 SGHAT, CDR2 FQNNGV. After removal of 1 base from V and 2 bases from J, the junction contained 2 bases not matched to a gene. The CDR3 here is CASSLGDRNTDTQYF. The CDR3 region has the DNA TGTGCCAGCAGCTTAGGGGACAGGAACACAGATACGCAGTATTTT.

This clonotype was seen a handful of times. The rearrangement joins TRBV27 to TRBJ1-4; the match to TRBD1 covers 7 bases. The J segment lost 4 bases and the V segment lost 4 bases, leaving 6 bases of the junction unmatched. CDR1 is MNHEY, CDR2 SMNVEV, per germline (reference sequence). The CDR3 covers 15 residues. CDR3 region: CASSSGGGFNEKLFF. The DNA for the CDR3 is TGTGCCAGCAGTTCAGGGGGGGGATTTAATGAAAAACTGTTTTTT. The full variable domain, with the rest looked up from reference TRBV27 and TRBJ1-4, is EAQVTQNPRYLITVTGKKLTVTCSQNMNHEYMSWYRQDPGLGLRQIYYSMNVEVTDKGDVPEGYKVSRKEKRNFPLILESPSPNQTSLYFCASSSGGGFNEKLFFGSGTQLSVL.